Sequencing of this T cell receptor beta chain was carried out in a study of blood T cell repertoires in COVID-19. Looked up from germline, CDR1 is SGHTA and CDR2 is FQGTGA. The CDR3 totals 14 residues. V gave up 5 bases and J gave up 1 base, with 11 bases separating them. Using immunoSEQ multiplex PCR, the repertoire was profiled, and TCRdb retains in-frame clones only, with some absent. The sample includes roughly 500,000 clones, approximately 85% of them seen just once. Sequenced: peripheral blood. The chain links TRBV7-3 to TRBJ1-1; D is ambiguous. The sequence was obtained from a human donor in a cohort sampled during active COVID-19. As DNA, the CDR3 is TGTGCCAGCAGCACCATACGGTCGAACACTGAAGCTTTCTTT. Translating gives CASSTIRSNTEAFF.